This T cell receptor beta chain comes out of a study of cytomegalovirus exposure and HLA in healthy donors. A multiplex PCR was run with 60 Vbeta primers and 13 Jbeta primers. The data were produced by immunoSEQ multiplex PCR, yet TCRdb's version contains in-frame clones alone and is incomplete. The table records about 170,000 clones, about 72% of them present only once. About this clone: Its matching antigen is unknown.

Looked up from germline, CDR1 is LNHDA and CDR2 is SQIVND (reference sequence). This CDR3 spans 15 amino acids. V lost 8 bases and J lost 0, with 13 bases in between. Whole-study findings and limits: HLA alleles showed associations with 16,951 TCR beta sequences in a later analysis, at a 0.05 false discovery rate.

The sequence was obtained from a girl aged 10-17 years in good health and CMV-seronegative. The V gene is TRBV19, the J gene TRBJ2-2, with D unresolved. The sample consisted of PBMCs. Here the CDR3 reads CASQAGPTNTGELFF. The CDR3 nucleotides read TGTGCCAGTCAGGCTGGGCCGACGAACACCGGGGAGCTGTTTTTT.